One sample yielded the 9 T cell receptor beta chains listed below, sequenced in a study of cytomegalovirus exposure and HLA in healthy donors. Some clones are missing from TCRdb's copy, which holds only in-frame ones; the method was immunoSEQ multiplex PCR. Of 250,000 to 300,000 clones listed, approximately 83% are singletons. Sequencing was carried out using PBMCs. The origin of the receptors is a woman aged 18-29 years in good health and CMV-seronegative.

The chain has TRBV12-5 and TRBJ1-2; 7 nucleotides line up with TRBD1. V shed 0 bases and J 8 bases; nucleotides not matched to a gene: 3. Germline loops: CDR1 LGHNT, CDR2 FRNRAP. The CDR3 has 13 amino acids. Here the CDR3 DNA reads TGTGCTAGTGGTTTGGTGACAGGGAGAGGCTACACCTTC. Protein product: CASGLVTGRGYTF.

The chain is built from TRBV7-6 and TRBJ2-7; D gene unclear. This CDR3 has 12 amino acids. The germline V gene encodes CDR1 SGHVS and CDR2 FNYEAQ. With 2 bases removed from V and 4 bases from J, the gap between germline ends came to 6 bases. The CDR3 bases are TGTGCCAGCAGCTTAACCCGGTACGAGCAGTACTTC. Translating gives CASSLTRYEQYF.

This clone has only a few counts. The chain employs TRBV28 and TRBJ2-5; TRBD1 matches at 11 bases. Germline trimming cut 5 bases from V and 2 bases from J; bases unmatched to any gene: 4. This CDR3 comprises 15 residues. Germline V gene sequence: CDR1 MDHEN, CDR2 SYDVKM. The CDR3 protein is CASSEDRGPQETQYF. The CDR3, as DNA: TGTGCCAGCAGTGAGGACAGGGGGCCTCAAGAGACCCAGTACTTC.

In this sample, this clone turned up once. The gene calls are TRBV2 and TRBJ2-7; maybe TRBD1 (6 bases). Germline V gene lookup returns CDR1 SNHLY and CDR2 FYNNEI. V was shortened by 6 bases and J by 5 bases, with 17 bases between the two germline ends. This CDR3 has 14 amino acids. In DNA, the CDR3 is TGTGCCAGCAGGCCTCGAGTCAGGGGTCACGAGCAGTACTTC. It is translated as CASRPRVRGHEQYF.

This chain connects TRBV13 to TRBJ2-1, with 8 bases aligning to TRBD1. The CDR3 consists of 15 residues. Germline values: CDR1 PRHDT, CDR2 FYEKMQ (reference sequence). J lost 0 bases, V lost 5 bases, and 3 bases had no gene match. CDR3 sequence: CASSGDRSSYNEQFF. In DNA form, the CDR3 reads TGTGCCAGCAGCGGGGACAGGAGCTCCTACAATGAGCAGTTCTTC.

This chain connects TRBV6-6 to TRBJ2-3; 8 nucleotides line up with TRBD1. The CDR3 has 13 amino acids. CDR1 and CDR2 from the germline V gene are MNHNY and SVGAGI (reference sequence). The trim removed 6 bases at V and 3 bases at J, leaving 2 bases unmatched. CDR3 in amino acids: CASSGQGTDTQYF. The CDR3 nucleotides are TGTGCCAGCAGCGGACAGGGTACAGATACGCAGTATTTT.

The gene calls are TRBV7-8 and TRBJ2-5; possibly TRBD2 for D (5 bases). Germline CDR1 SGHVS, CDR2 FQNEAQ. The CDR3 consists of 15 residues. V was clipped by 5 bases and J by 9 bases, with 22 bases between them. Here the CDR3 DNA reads TGTGCCAGCAGCACCCGGACTGTGGGGAGTAGGGCCCAGTACTTC. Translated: CASSTRTVGSRAQYF.

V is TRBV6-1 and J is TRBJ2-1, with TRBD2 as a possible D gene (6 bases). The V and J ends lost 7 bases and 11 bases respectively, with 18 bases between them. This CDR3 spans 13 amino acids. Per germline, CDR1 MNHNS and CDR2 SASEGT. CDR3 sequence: CASTEGLTTKQFF. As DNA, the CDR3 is TGTGCCAGCACCGAAGGACTAACTACTAAGCAGTTCTTC.

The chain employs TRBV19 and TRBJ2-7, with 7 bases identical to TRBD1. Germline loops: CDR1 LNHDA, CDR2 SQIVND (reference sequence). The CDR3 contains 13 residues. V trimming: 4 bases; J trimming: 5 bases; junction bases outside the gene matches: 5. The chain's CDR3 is CASSNNRGNEQYF. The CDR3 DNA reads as TGTGCCAGTAGTAATAACAGGGGAAACGAGCAGTACTTC. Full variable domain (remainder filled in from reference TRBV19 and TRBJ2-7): DGGITQSPKYLFRKEGQNVTLSCEQNLNHDAMYWYRQDPGQGLRLIYYSQIVNDFQKGDIAEGYSVSREKKESFPLTVTSAQKNPTAFYLCASSNNRGNEQYFGPGTRLTVT.